These T cell receptor beta chains were read from a single sample in a study of blood T cell repertoires in COVID-19. Sequencing used immunoSEQ multiplex PCR; TCRdb keeps in-frame clones, though not all of them. The repertoire includes 300,000 to 350,000 clones, 75% to 90% of them detected once, and more than 2% sits in the top ten. The specimen was PBMCs or T cells enriched from blood (not recorded which). The receptors shown here come from a man aged 25 to 40 who had recovered from COVID-19. The CDR3 runs from the conserved cysteine through the conserved F or W. D genes are given only for firm matches. Part of the rows lack a size; the others show once, few, many or a class for expanded clones.

v_call	clone_size	d_call	j_call	cdr3_nt	cdr3_aa
TRBV2	.	.	TRBJ2-1	TGTGCCAGCAGTGATCAAGCGGGTATCTACAATGAGCAGTTCTTC	CASSDQAGIYNEQFF
TRBV4-2	.	.	TRBJ1-3	TGTGCCAGCAGCCAAGACCGGAGGGGTTACTCTGGAAACACCATATATTTT	CASSQDRRGYSGNTIYF
TRBV7-3	.	.	TRBJ2-1	TGTGCCAGCAGCCTTGGGGCAGGGGTGGGATATGAGCAGTTCTTC	CASSLGAGVGYEQFF
TRBV29-1	.	.	TRBJ1-1	TGCAGCTCAGGACAGACTAACACTGAAGCTTTCTTT	CSSGQTNTEAFF
TRBV3-1/TRBV3-2	few	TRBD1	TRBJ1-6	TGTGCCAGCAGCAAGCGGGACAGGGGAGGTAATTCACCCCTCCACTTT	CASSKRDRGGNSPLHF
TRBV15	.	.	TRBJ1-6	TGTGCCACCAGCAGTGGAGGGAGCTCCTATAATTCACCCCTCCACTTT	CATSSGGSSYNSPLHF
TRBV21-1	.	.	TRBJ2-7	TGTGCCAGCACAGCAAGATCCCGGGACAGAGTACTATACGAGCAGTACTTC	CASTARSRDRVLYEQYF
TRBV4-1	.	TRBD2	TRBJ2-3	TGCGCCAGCAGCCAAGAAACTAGCGACACAGATACGCAGTATTTT	CASSQETSDTDTQYF
TRBV6-2/TRBV6-3	.	.	TRBJ2-5	TGTGCCAGCAGCAAATCTGGCCTCCCCCGAGAGACCCAGTACTTC	CASSKSGLPRETQYF
TRBV5-1	.	.	TRBJ2-3	TGCGCCAGCAGCAATATCGGGACACAAGATACGCAGTATTTT	CASSNIGTQDTQYF
TRBV3-1/TRBV3-2	.	TRBD1	TRBJ1-4	TGTGCCAGCAGCCAGGACAGGGGGAACAATGAAAAACTGTTTTTT	CASSQDRGNNEKLFF
TRBV25-1	.	.	TRBJ2-1	TGTGCCAGCAGTGAGGGGGCGTATGGCTACAATGAGCAGTTCTTC	CASSEGAYGYNEQFF
TRBV9	.	.	TRBJ1-2	TGTGCCAGCAGCGTATCTTCCAGGGCTAACTATGGCTACACCTTC	CASSVSSRANYGYTF
TRBV7-2	.	.	TRBJ1-5	TGTGCCAGCAGCGTGGGAGGGGAGGGTCAGCCCCAGCATTTT	CASSVGGEGQPQHF
TRBV19	.	TRBD1	TRBJ1-6	TGTGCCAGTACTCAATTGACAGGGATCAATTCACCCCTCCACTTT	CASTQLTGINSPLHF
TRBV27	.	TRBD1	TRBJ2-7	TGTGCCAGCAGTTTACGCATACCCTCGACCAGGGGGCGCTTTTCCTACGAGCAGTACTTC	CASSLRIPSTRGRFSYEQYF
TRBV12-3/TRBV12-4	.	.	TRBJ2-5	TGTGCCAGCAGCCCGAACGGCCAAGAGACCCAGTACTTC	CASSPNGQETQYF
TRBV25-1	.	.	TRBJ1-3	TGTGCCAGCAGGACGGGGGACACCATATATTTT	CASRTGDTIYF
TRBV4-2	.	TRBD2	TRBJ2-1	TGTGCCAGCAGCCAAGGGCATGGCGGGGGATCCTACAATGAGCAGTTCTTC	CASSQGHGGGSYNEQFF
TRBV6-5	.	.	TRBJ2-7	TGTGCCAGTACTATGTCCTACGAGCAGTACTTC	CASTMSYEQYF
TRBV11-2	.	.	TRBJ1-1	TGTGCCAGCAGCTACTACACTGAAGCTTTCTTT	CASSYYTEAFF
TRBV7-2	.	TRBD1	TRBJ2-2	TGTGCCAGCAGCCCCCCCCCGACAGGGACAATAAACACCGGGGAGCTGTTTTTT	CASSPPPTGTINTGELFF
TRBV9	.	TRBD2	TRBJ2-3	TGTGCCAGCAGCGGCCTAGCGGGGGAGATGGTAGCAGATACGCAGTATTTT	CASSGLAGEMVADTQYF